The 7 T cell receptor beta chains listed next were all sequenced from one sample in a study of T cells in Graves' hyperthyroidism and ophthalmopathy. Regions amplified from RNA transcripts were the TCR beta CDR3 regions. HTBI primers were used for first-round RT-PCR of the TCR CDR3. TCRdb re-analysed the multiplex PCR reads in MiXCR, keeping a single row per CDR3 protein. The sample carries around 600,000 distinct CDR3 sequences, about a sixth recorded once. Sequencing was carried out using blood. Receptors were obtained from a woman in her thirties or forties with Graves' ophthalmopathy.

This clonotype was found many times. The chain employs TRBV2 and TRBJ1-1; D not certain. This CDR3 comprises 13 residues. Germline lookup yields CDR1 SNHLY and CDR2 FYNNEI. Trimming stripped 4 bases from V and 1 base from J, with 7 bases between. The CDR3 sequence is CASSVSGNTEAFF. The DNA for the CDR3 is TGTGCCAGCAGTGTCTCAGGGAACACTGAAGCTTTCTTT.

The chain has TRBV4-1 and TRBJ2-3; no clear D gene. The V end was cut by 1 base, the J end by 4 bases, with 6 bases between. The CDR3 is 13 amino acids. The germline CDR1 and CDR2 sequences are MGHRA and YSYEKL. CDR3 protein: CASSQVNPDTQYF. CDR3 DNA sequence: TGCGCCAGCAGCCAAGTGAACCCAGATACGCAGTATTTT.

This clonotype showed up many times. The J gene is TRBJ2-7, the V gene TRBV5-1; TRBD1 aligns across 12 bases. The CDR3 totals 14 residues. With V trimmed by 4 bases and J by 7 bases, 6 bases remained unmatched. Looked up from germline, CDR1 is SGHRS and CDR2 is YFSETQ. CDR3 nucleotides: TGCGCCAGCAGCCCGGGACAGGGGGCGCTTGAGCAGTACTTC. Residues: CASSPGQGALEQYF.

The table lists this clonotype with a few counts. The rearrangement links TRBV6-5 to TRBJ1-1; D unresolved. This CDR3 comprises 13 residues. V was cut by 1 base and J by 1 base, with 4 bases left in between. The V gene's germline CDR1 is MNHEY and CDR2 SVGAGI. The CDR3 nucleotides read TGTGCCAGCAGTTACTTCTCGAACACTGAAGCTTTCTTT. Translated, it gives CASSYFSNTEAFF.

This clonotype was seen once. The V and J genes are TRBV10-3 and TRBJ1-2; a weak D match, TRBD1 (5 bases). CDR3 length equals 14 residues. Germline V gene lookup returns CDR1 ENHRY and CDR2 SYGVKD. The V gene lost 5 bases and the J gene lost 3 bases, with 13 bases spanning the gap. This CDR3 is CAISYPGTDYGYTF. In DNA form, the CDR3 reads TGTGCCATCAGTTACCCCGGGACGGACTATGGCTACACCTTC.

The table lists this clonotype with a few counts. The chain recombines TRBV6-1 with TRBJ2-5, with a possible D match to TRBD1 (5 bases). The CDR3 spans 13 residues. CDR1 MNHNS and CDR2 SASEGT come from the germline V gene. Trimming pared 3 bases from V and 7 bases from J, leaving 12 bases between. Here the CDR3 DNA reads TGTGCCAGCAGTGATAAGGGGATCGGGACCCAGTACTTC. Translation: CASSDKGIGTQYF.

Many counts were recorded for this clonotype. The chain has TRBV2 and TRBJ2-3; D perhaps matches TRBD2 (6 bases). The CDR3 contains 14 residues. Germline lookup yields CDR1 SNHLY and CDR2 FYNNEI. Trimming took 8 bases from V and 7 from J, leaving 19 bases between them. This CDR3 is CASESVLASYTQYF. CDR3 sequence (DNA): TGTGCCAGCGAAAGCGTACTAGCTTCATATACGCAGTATTTT.